This T cell receptor beta chain was identified in a study of T-cell memory formation after mild COVID-19. Turning to this clonotype: Antigen unknown.

A single record per CDR3 protein comes from TCRdb applying MiXCR to the 5' RACE reads. The table lists fewer than 650,000 distinct CDR3 sequences, roughly a fifth of them singletons, with around 7.7% in the top ten. The study, taken as a whole, reports: Whereas later expanders leaned CD4+, clones contracting day 15 to 85 showed a balanced CD4/CD8 makeup.

CDR1 and CDR2 from the germline V gene are SGHDT and YYEEEE. This CDR3 has 14 residues. V trimming: 6 bases; J trimming: 10 bases; junction bases outside the gene matches: 13. This receptor was obtained from an adult woman who had mild COVID-19 (a few samples of this study predate the infection). Cell type and time point are not known. The chain recombines TRBV5-6 with TRBJ2-1, with TRBD2 matching over 7 bases. The sample was PBMCs or a T cell subset sorted from them (not recorded which). CDR3 nucleotide sequence: TGTGCCAGCACTCTAGAGGGGAGGGCCGGGGAGCAGTTCTTC. Amino acids: CASTLEGRAGEQFF.